This TCR beta chain was sequenced during a study of T-cell memory formation after mild COVID-19. The CDR3 length is 14 residues. The germline gives CDR1 SGHKS, CDR2 YYEKEE (reference sequence). Trimming took off 1 base at V and 5 bases at J, with 9 bases between the two ends. The authors produced TCR alpha and TCR beta cDNA libraries with sample barcodes and UMIs by 5'RACE using constant-segment primers. TCRdb re-derived calls from the 5' RACE reads in MiXCR, one entry per CDR3 protein. The table lists a few hundred thousand distinct CDR3 sequences, 24% of them singletons. This clonotype has more than one count but fewer than ten.

The chain is built from TRBV5-5 and TRBJ1-4; the D is unclear. This clonotype was obtained from an adult woman who had mild COVID-19 (a few samples of this study predate the infection). Cell type and time point are not known. The sequenced sample was PBMCs or a T cell subset sorted from them (not recorded which). The CDR3 is CASSLSALNEKLFF. DNA of the CDR3: TGTGCCAGCAGCTTGTCCGCGCTGAATGAAAAACTGTTTTTT.